The clone carrying this TCR beta chain occurred many times. Its antigen is undetermined. The data stem from a study of T-cell memory formation after mild COVID-19. Study findings and constraints: Pre-infection memory already had some responding clones, implying cross-reactive memory joined. Clones that shrank (day 15 to 85) were balanced CD4/CD8, whereas later expanders leaned CD4+.

One entry per CDR3 protein, called by TCRdb with MiXCR from the 5' RACE reads. This table has tens of thousands of distinct CDR3 sequences, about 7.1% appearing once. This CDR3 has 14 amino acids. With 8 bases removed from V and 0 bases from J, the gap between germline ends came to 11 bases. The V gene's germline CDR1 is LNHDA and CDR2 SQIVND (reference sequence). The gene calls are TRBV19 and TRBJ2-1; D is possibly TRBD2 (6 bases). The specimen sequenced was PBMCs or a T cell subset sorted from them (not recorded which). The sequence came from a young man who had mild COVID-19 (a few samples of this study predate the infection). Cell type and time point are not known. This CDR3 is CASQDGSSYNEQFF. CDR3 DNA sequence: TGTGCCAGTCAGGACGGGAGCTCCTACAATGAGCAGTTCTTC.